Below are 9 T cell receptor beta chains sequenced from a single sample in a study of CD8+ T cells in alopecia areata. In each case, RNA was isolated and then reverse transcribed into cDNA as the sequencing template. The protocol was immunoSEQ multiplex PCR, while the TCRdb copy is restricted to in-frame clones and leaves out a portion. The repertoire holds approximately 180,000 clones, with roughly 65% as singletons. The sequencing here drew on CD4+ T cells sorted from blood, taken at week 0. The source of these receptors is a human donor with alopecia areata.

The chain uses TRBV7-6 and TRBJ2-5, with a tentative D call TRBD2 (6 bases). The germline CDR1 and CDR2 sequences are SGHVS and FNYEAQ. Trimming pared 2 bases from V and 2 bases from J, leaving 9 bases between. CDR3 length: 14 amino acids. Here the CDR3 reads CASSLIRGQETQYF. The CDR3, as DNA: TGTGCCAGCAGCTTAATCCGGGGGCAAGAGACCCAGTACTTC.

V and J are TRBV4-3 and TRBJ2-7, with TRBD2 identical over 9 bases. V lost 3 bases and J lost 2; bases outside the gene matches: 8. The CDR3 extends over 16 amino acids. In germline, CDR1 is LGHNA, CDR2 YSLEER. In nucleotides, the CDR3 is TGCGCCAGCAGCCAGGAAAGCGGGGGGACCCCCTACGAGCAGTACTTC. It specifies CASSQESGGTPYEQYF.

This clone was found a few times. CDR3 residues: CATRAMSDPAYEQYF. CDR3 bases: TGTGCCACCAGGGCGATGTCAGACCCAGCCTACGAGCAGTACTTC. This rearrangement joins TRBV10-3 to TRBJ2-7; D perhaps matches TRBD1 (5 bases). The CDR3 is 15 residues long. Looked up from germline, CDR1 is ENHRY and CDR2 is SYGVKD. Trimming took off 10 bases at V and 2 bases at J, with 21 bases between the two ends.

The rearrangement joins TRBV2 to TRBJ1-2; tentative D call: TRBD1 (5 bases). Germline lookup yields CDR1 SNHLY and CDR2 FYNNEI. V lost 6 bases to trimming and J lost 1 base, with 12 bases between them. This CDR3 is 14 amino acids long. CDR3 nucleotides: TGTGCCAGCAGAGAGCAGACAGTTAACTATGGCTACACCTTC. Protein product: CASREQTVNYGYTF.

The chain recombines TRBV27 with TRBJ1-2, with 8 nucleotides matching TRBD1. CDR1 and CDR2 from the germline V gene are MNHEY and SMNVEV (reference sequence). The length of the CDR3 is 20 residues. V was clipped by 5 bases and J by 0 bases; unmatched bases: 20. In DNA, the CDR3 is TGTGCCAGCAGTCCTTGGGGACAGGTCAAAGAGGGACAAACTAACTATGGCTACACCTTC. Translation: CASSPWGQVKEGQTNYGYTF.

The rearrangement uses TRBV20-1 and TRBJ2-3; no clear D. Per the germline V gene, CDR1 is DFQATT and CDR2 is SNEGSKA (reference sequence). V lost 6 bases and J lost 6, with 10 bases in between. The CDR3 sequence is 11 residues long. CDR3 region: CSAAPADTQYF. CDR3 coding DNA: TGCAGTGCGGCGCCCGCGGATACGCAGTATTTT.

This clone was seen only once. The CDR3 DNA is TGCAGCGTTGTGGGCCAGGGGGCGCGAGGGGCCAACGTCCTGACTTTC. Translating gives CSVVGQGARGANVLTF. The chain combines TRBV29-1 with TRBJ2-6; 8 nucleotides align to TRBD1. This CDR3 is 16 amino acids long. V lost 4 bases and J lost 4; bases outside the gene matches: 9. The germline V gene has CDR1 SQVTM and CDR2 ANQGSEA. The whole variable domain, filled in from reference TRBV29-1 and TRBJ2-6, reads SAVISQKPSRDICQRGTSLTIQCQVDSQVTMMFWYRQQPGQSLTLIATANQGSEATYESGFVIDKFPISRPNLTFSTLTVSNMSPEDSSIYLCSVVGQGARGANVLTFGAGSRLTVL.

The gene calls are TRBV15 and TRBJ2-1; D is ambiguous. The germline CDR1 and CDR2 sequences are LNHNV and YYDKDF (reference sequence). Trimming stripped 1 base from V and 7 bases from J, with 8 bases between. This CDR3 is 13 amino acids long. As DNA, the CDR3 is TGTGCCACCAGCAGAGTGGGTGGTAATGAGCAGTTCTTC. Translated, it gives CATSRVGGNEQFF.

V is TRBV30 and J is TRBJ1-1; D unresolved. Deletions cut 5 bases from V and 3 bases from J, with 10 bases between. CDR1 and CDR2 from the germline V gene are GTSNPN and SVGIG (reference sequence). CDR3 length equals 12 residues. In DNA, the CDR3 is TGTGCCTGGTTGACGATTTACACTGAAGCTTTCTTT. It specifies CAWLTIYTEAFF.